Listed below are T cell receptor beta chains from one sample, sequenced in a study of cytomegalovirus exposure and HLA in healthy donors. The repertoire was sequenced with immunoSEQ multiplex PCR; TCRdb's copy has only in-frame clones and lacks some. The table lists tens of thousands of clones, roughly four fifths of them singletons. The sequencing input was PBMCs. The receptors here all came from a young man in good health and CMV-seronegative. The CDR3 runs from the conserved cysteine through the conserved F or W. The D gene is left open where the match is weak. Clone size is not always given. Where it is, it says once, few, many or a class for expanded clones.

TRBJ1-2,-,-,TRBV2,TGTGCCAGCAGTACCCAGCCAGGGGATAACTATGGCTACACCTTC,CASSTQPGDNYGYTF
TRBJ2-7,few,TRBD1,TRBV10-2,TGCGCCAGCTCGGGACAGGGAGACTCCTACGAGCAGTACTTC,CASSGQGDSYEQYF
TRBJ1-2,-,-,TRBV4-1,TGCGCCAGCAGCCAAACCAGGGTAACTAACTATGGCTACACCTTC,CASSQTRVTNYGYTF
TRBJ2-2,-,TRBD1,TRBV6-4,TGTGCCAGCAGCCTACAGGGGGCGAGCACCGGGGAGCTGTTTTTT,CASSLQGASTGELFF
TRBJ1-3,-,-,TRBV19,TGTGCCAGTAGTATGAGGAGGGCAGACTCTGGAAACACCATATATTTT,CASSMRRADSGNTIYF
TRBJ1-2,once,-,TRBV9,TGCGCCAGCAGCGTTAGGACCGGGGACTATGACTACACCTTC,CASSVRTGDYDYTF
TRBJ1-1,-,-,TRBV10-3,TGTGCCATCGCTAGGTTGATGAACACTGAAGCTTTCTTT,CAIARLMNTEAFF
TRBJ1-5,-,-,TRBV5-1,TGCGCCAGCAGCTTGGGCGGGGCCCAGCCCCAGCATTTT,CASSLGGAQPQHF
TRBJ2-1,-,TRBD2,TRBV7-3,TGTGCCAGCAGCAGAGGACTAGGCAGCTCCTACAATGAGCAGTTCTTC,CASSRGLGSSYNEQFF
TRBJ1-5,-,-,TRBV4-3,TGCGCCAGCAGCCAAGAAGGCGGGAATCAGCCCCAGCATTTT,CASSQEGGNQPQHF
TRBJ1-5,few,-,TRBV7-9,TGTGCCAGCAGCTTATCGCAGGGTGTTCAGCCCCAGCATTTT,CASSLSQGVQPQHF
TRBJ1-5,-,TRBD1,TRBV7-9,TGTGCCAGCAGCTTAGGTGGGGCAGGGGGTCAGCCCCAGCATTTT,CASSLGGAGGQPQHF
TRBJ2-2,-,TRBD2,TRBV4-3,TGCGCCAGCAGCCAACATGGGACTAGCGGGAATGCCGGGGAGCTGTTTTTT,CASSQHGTSGNAGELFF
TRBJ2-5,few,-,TRBV27,TGTGCCAGCAGTTCTCTAGTGCCAAGCCGGTACCAAGAGACCCAGTACTTC,CASSSLVPSRYQETQYF
TRBJ2-1,-,-,TRBV7-2,TGTGCCAGCAACCATCTCGGGGAGCAGTTCTTC,CASNHLGEQFF
TRBJ2-7,-,-,TRBV5-1,TGCGCCAGCAGCTTGGGATTGCAGGGGCGCGACGAGCAGTACTTC,CASSLGLQGRDEQYF
TRBJ2-5,-,-,TRBV7-8,TGTGCCAGCAGCTTAGAGGGGGGGAGGGAGACCCAGTACTTC,CASSLEGGRETQYF
TRBJ2-7,-,TRBD2,TRBV27,TGTGCCAGCAGTTTTACTAGCGGCAGCTCCTACGAGCAGTACTTC,CASSFTSGSSYEQYF
TRBJ2-2,-,TRBD2,TRBV5-4,TGTGCCAGCAGCCCCGGGAGGGGGGCGAGGAACACCGGGGAGCTGTTTTTT,CASSPGRGARNTGELFF
TRBJ2-3,once,-,TRBV7-9,TGTGCCAGCAGCTCGACCGAGATTACAGGGACCTCTAGCACAGATACGCAGTATTTT,CASSSTEITGTSSTDTQYF
TRBJ1-1,-,-,TRBV19,TGTGCCAGTAGTATCAGGGGCGGTGAAGCTTTCTTT,CASSIRGGEAFF
TRBJ2-2,-,-,TRBV7-9,TGTGCCAGCAGCTCCGGGAGTTACACCGGGGAGCTGTTTTTT,CASSSGSYTGELFF
TRBJ2-3,-,TRBD2,TRBV7-2,TGTGCCAGCAGCTTAGTTGCGGGGGGGGGCACAGATACGCAGTATTTT,CASSLVAGGGTDTQYF
TRBJ1-4,once,-,TRBV11-2,TGTGCCAGCAGCCGACGGGGAGGGAATGAAAAACTGTTTTTT,CASSRRGGNEKLFF
TRBJ1-2,-,-,TRBV4-1,TGCGCCAGCAGAGGCCTCGGAGGGGGGGGTGTAAGTTATGGCTACACCTTC,CASRGLGGGGVSYGYTF
TRBJ1-1,-,-,TRBV5-4,TGTGCCAGCAGCTACTTGATCGGACAGACGAACACTGAAGCTTTCTTT,CASSYLIGQTNTEAFF
TRBJ1-5,-,TRBD1,TRBV6-1,TGTGCCAGCAGTGCCCGGACAGGGGGTTATCAGCCCCAGCATTTT,CASSARTGGYQPQHF
TRBJ2-7,-,-,TRBV19,TGTGCCAGTAGGGACACCTACGAGCAGTACTTC,CASRDTYEQYF
TRBJ1-2,-,-,TRBV27,TGTGCCAGCAGTCTTACAGGGTTAGGTGGCTACACCTTC,CASSLTGLGGYTF
TRBJ2-2,-,TRBD2,TRBV4-2,TGTGCCAGCAGCCAAGCTTTAATAGCGGGGGCCACGAACACCGGGGAGCTGTTTTTT,CASSQALIAGATNTGELFF
TRBJ2-7,-,-,TRBV6-6,TGTGCCGTCAAGTACAGGGTCGGATCCTACGAGCAGTACTTC,CAVKYRVGSYEQYF